This T cell receptor beta chain was obtained from a study of cytomegalovirus exposure and HLA in healthy donors. Study-wide points: Upon later analysis, TCR association rates were observed to vary by HLA locus, being highest for DRB1 and lowest for HLA-C. 16,951 TCR beta sequences were associated with HLA alleles at 0.05 false discovery rate in a later analysis. It emerged from a later analysis that several of the most significant clusters appeared to be linked to common viral pathogens.

For this clone: The antigen is undetermined.

13 Jbeta primers and 60 Vbeta primers were used for the PCR. Libraries were prepared by immunoSEQ multiplex PCR; TCRdb keeps only in-frame clonotypes and omits some of them. The sample contains 150,000 or so clones, approximately 84% of which appear only once. Germline V gives CDR1 GTSNPN, CDR2 SVGIG (reference sequence). V shed 2 bases and J 4 bases; nucleotides not matched to a gene: 3. The CDR3 totals 15 residues. This clonotype was obtained from a woman in her forties or fifties in good health and CMV-seropositive. The sample taken for sequencing was PBMCs. The rearrangement joins TRBV30 to TRBJ2-2; TRBD2 agrees at 11 bases. CDR3 sequence (DNA): TGTGCCTGGAGTCTAGCGGGGGGTGGCACCGGGGAGCTGTTTTTT. It encodes CAWSLAGGGTGELFF.